This T cell receptor beta chain originates from a study of T-cell memory formation after mild COVID-19. In the study overall: In these data, TCR clusters were largely donor specific.

TCRdb reprocessed the 5' RACE reads via MiXCR and lists one record per CDR3 protein. The sample includes 300,000 or so distinct CDR3 sequences, roughly 15% of them seen just once. This clonotype was seen a handful of times. The CDR3 loop spans 15 amino acids. Per the germline V gene, CDR1 is LGHDT and CDR2 is YNNKEL (reference sequence). The germline V and J ends were trimmed by 0 bases and 7 bases, with 15 bases remaining between them. The chain employs TRBV3-1 and TRBJ2-5, with a possible D match to TRBD2 (5 bases). The TCR originated in a young man who had mild COVID-19 (a few samples of this study predate the infection). Cell type and time point are not known. The sample consisted of PBMCs or a T cell subset sorted from them (not recorded which). The DNA of the CDR3 is TGTGCCAGCAGCCAAGAGTCCTCCGGGGTGGGGACCCAGTACTTC. This gives the protein CASSQESSGVGTQYF.